This TCR beta chain is drawn from a study of blood T cell repertoires in COVID-19. Study summary: Acute-phase and convalescent COVID-19 samples originated in the United States, Italy and Spain. The analysed material was cDNA or gDNA that came from T cells, B-cell-depleted T cells, or PBMCs.

In the original processing: The assay estimated nucleated cells by amplifying reference gene primers. This table comes from immunoSEQ multiplex PCR, and its TCRdb copy is limited to in-frame clones, with some not included. The D gene and trimming were derived from the DNA, and the V and J assignments and clone size from that table. Seen here are under 400,000 clones, around 90% observed once, and the top ten hold about 6.5%. The TCR was taken from a young man with active or convalescent COVID-19. Sequences were obtained from peripheral blood.

The CDR3, as DNA: TGTGCCAGCAGTCCTTCGACAGGGGGCGCGGGGGAGCAGTACTTC. Its protein is CASSPSTGGAGEQYF. The V gene is TRBV6-5, the J gene TRBJ2-7; 10 bases are a match to TRBD1. The germline gives CDR1 MNHEY, CDR2 SVGAGI. V gave up 5 bases and J gave up 7 bases; unmatched junction bases: 11. The CDR3 loop spans 15 amino acids.